Listed below are T cell receptor beta chains from one sample, sequenced in a study of breast tumors, draining lymph nodes, adjacent tissues. TCRdb used MiXCR to reprocess the multiplex PCR reads, holding one entry per CDR3 protein. The table records roughly 130,000 distinct CDR3 sequences, around 20% of them present only once. The sequencing input was axillary lymph node tissue. All receptors come from a female donor with breast cancer. Some clones in this sample may be carry-over from other donors' samples. Each CDR3 is given with its conserved first and last residue. A D gene is named only where the DNA matches it firmly. Not every row has a clone size; where given, it reads once, few, many or a size class.

DNA	CDR3	size	V	J	D
TGTGCCACCAGTGACCCGAGCAGAGGGGCAGCTAATGAAAAACTGTTTTTT	CATSDPSRGAANEKLFF	many	TRBV24-1	TRBJ1-4	NA
TGCGCCAGCACCCATTCGACAGGGTCTGGGAAGACTGAAGCTTTCTTT	CASTHSTGSGKTEAFF	NA	TRBV5-1	TRBJ1-1	TRBD1
TGTGCCACCAGTTTCGACGGGCCTTCCCCTTACAATGAGCAGTTCTTC	CATSFDGPSPYNEQFF	many	TRBV24-1	TRBJ2-1	NA
TGTGCCAGCAGCTTAGGGAGCGGGAGGTTTGAGACCCAGTACTTC	CASSLGSGRFETQYF	NA	TRBV11-2	TRBJ2-5	TRBD2
TGTGCCAGCAGCTTAGAACTAGGAGAGACCCAGTACTTC	CASSLELGETQYF	many	TRBV7-6	TRBJ2-5	NA
TGTGCCAGCAGCTTGAGTCAGGGAGGGCACGAGCAGTACTTC	CASSLSQGGHEQYF	NA	TRBV5-4	TRBJ2-7	TRBD2
TGTGCCAGCTCACCGGTACAGGGGGCGCCTTCTGGAAACACCATATATTTT	CASSPVQGAPSGNTIYF	NA	TRBV18	TRBJ1-3	TRBD1
TGTGCCAGCAGCCTATTACGGCGAACTAGCGGGGGGGCCACACGGACTTCCAATACGCAGTATTTT	CASSLLRRTSGGATRTSNTQYF	NA	TRBV7-8	TRBJ2-3	TRBD2
TGTGCCAGCAGCGAGGTAGGAATAACGTGCGAAAAACTGTTTTTT	CASSEVGITCEKLFF	few	TRBV5-4	TRBJ1-4	NA
TGTGCCAGTAGTATAGTTGTAAATGAAAAACTGTTTTTT	CASSIVVNEKLFF	few	TRBV19	TRBJ1-4	NA
TGCAGTGCTAGTCGCGTTTGGGACGAAGATGAAAAACTGTTTTTT	CSASRVWDEDEKLFF	NA	TRBV20-1	TRBJ1-4	NA
TGTGCCAGTAGTATGGGGACTAGCGTTAACATTCAGTACTTC	CASSMGTSVNIQYF	few	TRBV19	TRBJ2-4	TRBD2
TGTGCCAGCAGCTTGGGGTCGGGCCGAAACACCGGGGAGCTGTTTTTT	CASSLGSGRNTGELFF	few	TRBV5-5	TRBJ2-2	NA
TGTGCCAGCAGGCGAGGGACAGGGAACTACGAGCAGTACTTC	CASRRGTGNYEQYF	many	TRBV6-1	TRBJ2-7	TRBD1
TGCAGTGCTCAACCAGACGGCGTATCCTACGAGCAGTACTTC	CSAQPDGVSYEQYF	many	TRBV20-1	TRBJ2-7	NA
TGTGCCAGCAGTTTCGGTTTCGAGTATGGCTACACCTTC	CASSFGFEYGYTF	many	TRBV27	TRBJ1-2	NA
TGTGCCACCGGGGATGGAGGGGGCGGAGATACGCAGTATTTT	CATGDGGGGDTQYF	many	TRBV24-1	TRBJ2-3	NA
TGTGCCAGCAGCGTGGCACAGGGGGGGCTCAATGAGCAGTTCTTC	CASSVAQGGLNEQFF	many	TRBV9	TRBJ2-1	NA
TGTGCCAGCATGGGAACTAGCGGGAGGGCCAGGACCGGGGAGCTGTTTTTT	CASMGTSGRARTGELFF	NA	TRBV6-5	TRBJ2-2	TRBD2
TGTGCCAGCAGCCCCTGGGGCGGAAACACCATATATTTT	CASSPWGGNTIYF	many	TRBV14	TRBJ1-3	NA
TGTGCCAGCAGCTTTAGTGGGGTTAGCACAGATACGCAGTATTTT	CASSFSGVSTDTQYF	many	TRBV7-2	TRBJ2-3	NA
TGTGCCAGCAGTTACCCGACAGGGCAGGATTCTGGAAACACCATATATTTT	CASSYPTGQDSGNTIYF	many	TRBV6-6	TRBJ1-3	TRBD1
TGTGCCAGCAGCCCCGACAGGGGCAGCAATCAGCCCCAGCATTTT	CASSPDRGSNQPQHF	many	TRBV7-8	TRBJ1-5	TRBD1
TGTGCCAGCAGCCTTGGGGGGGCCGTATTTCAGCCCCAGCATTTT	CASSLGGAVFQPQHF	few	TRBV28	TRBJ1-5	NA
TGTGCCAGCAGTTTGGGGTTCAACTATGGCTACACCTTC	CASSLGFNYGYTF	few	TRBV28	TRBJ1-2	NA
TGTGCCAGTAGTGAAAAACAGGGGGTTTTCGGCTACACCTTC	CASSEKQGVFGYTF	many	TRBV19	TRBJ1-2	TRBD1
TGCAGTGCCCCATATGCCGGGGAGCTGTTTTTT	CSAPYAGELFF	many	TRBV20-1	TRBJ2-2	NA
TGCGCCAGCAGCTTGGCAGGGGTAACAGCGGGGGGAACGTGGAAGACCCAGTACTTC	CASSLAGVTAGGTWKTQYF	many	TRBV5-1	TRBJ2-5	TRBD2
TGTGCCAGCAGGGAAACAGATACGCAGTATTTT	CASRETDTQYF	many	TRBV12-3/TRBV12-4	TRBJ2-3	NA
TGCGCCAGCAGCCAGTGGGGGGGGCGCAATCAGCCCCAGCATTTT	CASSQWGGRNQPQHF	NA	TRBV4-1	TRBJ1-5	NA
TGTGCCAGCACCTCGGGACAGCAATTCTCCTACGAGCAGTACTTC	CASTSGQQFSYEQYF	few	TRBV28	TRBJ2-7	TRBD1
TGCGCCAGCAGCCGGGACGGCTCGGCTGGCTACACCTTC	CASSRDGSAGYTF	many	TRBV5-1	TRBJ1-2	NA
TGTGCCAGCAGCGCCGGGGTGGACAGGGGGGAATACGAGCAGTACTTC	CASSAGVDRGEYEQYF	NA	TRBV5-8	TRBJ2-7	TRBD1
TGTGCCACCAGTGAGCAGGGCGGCACAGATACGCAGTATTTT	CATSEQGGTDTQYF	many	TRBV24-1	TRBJ2-3	NA
TGTGCCAGCAGCTTGGCACAGGGAGGCTATGGCTACACCTTC	CASSLAQGGYGYTF	many	TRBV5-5	TRBJ1-2	NA
TGTGCCAGCACCTCCCCACCCCCTAGTGGCGATGAGCAGTTCTTC	CASTSPPPSGDEQFF	many	TRBV7-8	TRBJ2-1	NA
TGTGCCAGCTCACCCAGACAGGGGGCGCAGGATACGCAGTATTTT	CASSPRQGAQDTQYF	few	TRBV18	TRBJ2-3	TRBD1
TGTGCCAGCAGTTTGGGACAGGGAGAGCCCCAAGAGACCCAGTACTTC	CASSLGQGEPQETQYF	few	TRBV6-5	TRBJ2-5	TRBD1
TGCGCCAGCAGCCAAGCCCAGGTTAACACCGGGGAGCTGTTTTTT	CASSQAQVNTGELFF	few	TRBV4-1	TRBJ2-2	NA
TGTGCCAGCACCAATGACAGGGTCCAAAACATTCAGTACTTC	CASTNDRVQNIQYF	NA	TRBV6-1	TRBJ2-4	TRBD1
TGCGCCAGCAGCCAAGGACTAGCGGGGGACCCCCAGTATTTT	CASSQGLAGDPQYF	many	TRBV5-1	TRBJ2-3	TRBD2
TGTGCCAGCAGCCAAGGACAGCCTGGGAAGACCCAGTACTTC	CASSQGQPGKTQYF	many	TRBV3-1	TRBJ2-5	NA
TGTGCCAGCAGCTTCAGGGACACTGAAGCTTTCTTT	CASSFRDTEAFF	NA	TRBV11-3	TRBJ1-1	NA
TGTGCCATCAGCGAAACAGGGGCCAACACTGAAGCTTTCTTT	CAISETGANTEAFF	NA	TRBV10-3	TRBJ1-1	TRBD1
TGTGCCAGCAGCGTAGCCGTGAAGAGCTCCTACAATGAGCAGTTCTTC	CASSVAVKSSYNEQFF	many	TRBV9	TRBJ2-1	NA
TGTGCCTGGAGTGTACGGACAGGGGGCTTTCAGCCCCAGCATTTT	CAWSVRTGGFQPQHF	many	TRBV30	TRBJ1-5	TRBD1
TGTGCCTGGAGTTCCGGGACTGGAGCCTACGAGCAGTACTTC	CAWSSGTGAYEQYF	many	TRBV30	TRBJ2-7	NA
TGTGCCAGCAGCTTAACCGGTACCGGGGAGCTGTTTTTT	CASSLTGTGELFF	many	TRBV7-3	TRBJ2-2	NA
TGCGCCAGCAGCTTGATAGCGGGAGGCGGGGGAGAGACCCAGTACTTC	CASSLIAGGGGETQYF	many	TRBV5-1	TRBJ2-5	TRBD2
TGTGCCGGCAGCCAAGAGACAGGAGTTAATGAAAAACTGTTTTTT	CAGSQETGVNEKLFF	NA	TRBV4-2	TRBJ1-4	NA
TGTGCCAGCTCACCCGGGACACCGAACACCGGGGAGCTGTTTTTT	CASSPGTPNTGELFF	NA	TRBV18	TRBJ2-2	NA
TGTGCCAGCAGAGACAGGGGGCGTTGGGAGACCCAGTACTTC	CASRDRGRWETQYF	few	TRBV28	TRBJ2-5	TRBD1